Given below is one TCR beta chain in context. The target antigen is unknown. The source of the sample is a study of T cells in Graves' hyperthyroidism and ophthalmopathy. Study-wide results and caveats: Before onset, by a median of around 6.1 months, the model predicted ophthalmopathy.

Template material for amplifying TCR beta CDR3 regions consisted of RNA transcripts. HTBI primers drove first-round RT-PCR of the TCR CDR3. TCRdb used MiXCR to reprocess the multiplex PCR reads, holding one entry per CDR3 protein. Among hundreds of thousands of distinct CDR3 sequences listed, roughly 15% were seen once. The CDR3 is 15 amino acids. V trimming: 5 bases; J trimming: 6 bases; junction bases outside the gene matches: 8. Germline CDR1 is SGHTA and CDR2 is FQGTGA. The chain employs TRBV7-3 and TRBJ2-3; TRBD2 matches 10 bases. The sequenced sample consisted of blood. This clonotype was obtained from a man in his late teens or twenties with Graves' ophthalmopathy. Here the CDR3 DNA reads TGTGCCAGCAGCACAACTAGCGGGATATTGGATACGCAGTATTTT. Translation: CASSTTSGILDTQYF.